This is a list of T cell receptor beta chains from one sample in a study of high-grade serous ovarian cancer treatment subgroups. Clones were read by immunoSEQ multiplex PCR, and TCRdb kept only the in-frame ones, dropping some. The data contain 1,500 to 2,500 clones, 65% to 70% of them singletons. Input material: tumor tissue. The receptor source for this set is a human donor with high-grade serous ovarian cancer. CDR3s include the opening cysteine and the closing phenylalanine or tryptophan. A D gene is named only where the DNA matches it firmly. Not every row has a clone size; where given, it reads once, few, many or a size class.

clone_size	v_call	d_call	j_call	cdr3_aa	cdr3_nt
.	TRBV30	TRBD1	TRBJ2-7	CAWSQGQGAEEQYF	TGTGCCTGGAGTCAAGGACAGGGGGCAGAGGAGCAGTACTTC
.	TRBV28	TRBD1	TRBJ2-3	CASSEDTGTGGAARTDTQYF	TGTGCCAGCAGTGAGGACACCGGGACAGGGGGGGCGGCACGCACAGATACGCAGTATTTT
few	TRBV6-6	.	TRBJ1-1	CASRNREEVVEAFF	TGTGCCAGCAGAAACAGGGAAGAGGTTGTTGAAGCTTTCTTT
.	TRBV11-2	.	TRBJ2-2	CASSPRRTDTGELFF	TGTGCCAGCAGCCCACGTCGAACCGACACCGGGGAGCTGTTTTTT
.	TRBV6-1	TRBD2	TRBJ2-1	CASSEASLAGGLNEQFF	TGTGCCAGCAGTGAAGCATCGCTAGCGGGGGGACTCAATGAGCAGTTCTTC
.	TRBV11-3	TRBD2	TRBJ2-7	CASSTLASGSSYEQYF	TGTGCCAGCAGTACCCTCGCTAGCGGGAGCTCCTACGAGCAGTACTTC
.	TRBV30	.	TRBJ1-1	CAWSVRPEAFF	TGTGCCTGGAGTGTACGTCCTGAAGCTTTCTTT
few	TRBV28	.	TRBJ2-7	CASSSNRYEQYF	TGTGCCAGCAGTTCGAACCGGTACGAGCAGTACTTC
.	TRBV29-1	.	TRBJ1-1	CSVRDPGTEAFF	TGCAGCGTACGGGACCCGGGCACTGAAGCTTTCTTT
once	TRBV9	.	TRBJ2-5	CASSVVPRGGQETQYF	TGTGCCAGCAGCGTAGTGCCCAGGGGGGGACAAGAGACCCAGTACTTC
few	TRBV10-1	.	TRBJ2-7	CASSESGWDEQYF	TGCGCCAGCAGTGAGTCTGGTTGGGACGAGCAGTACTTC
.	TRBV28	TRBD1	TRBJ1-1	CASSSAGTGSTEAFF	TGTGCCAGCAGCTCTGCAGGGACAGGGTCCACTGAAGCTTTCTTT
.	TRBV7-2	.	TRBJ2-3	CASSRDWELGTDTQYF	TGTGCCAGCAGCAGGGACTGGGAGCTAGGTACAGATACGCAGTATTTT
.	TRBV4-3	.	TRBJ1-2	CASSFEGGSYGYTF	TGCGCCAGCAGCTTTGAGGGCGGATCCTATGGCTACACCTTC
few	TRBV7-6	.	TRBJ2-7	CASSLDRGGGASQQYF	TGTGCCAGCAGCTTAGATCGTGGGGGAGGCGCATCACAGCAGTACTTC